Here is one T cell receptor beta chain with its context. The antigen it recognizes is unknown. Per-base qualities were not stored, and no clone one base away is much larger. This sample was taken from a study of blood T cell repertoires in COVID-19 (dated by TCRdb to about 2020). The study in broad terms: Samples from collaborators originated in the United States, Italy and Spain and spanned both the acute and convalescent phases of COVID-19. Subjects who had been exposed to COVID-19, were actively infected with it, or had recovered from it provided the deeply sampled blood TCRbeta repertoires that made up the dataset. The material from the prospective study consisted of cDNA or gDNA derived from T cells, B-cell-depleted T cells, or PBMCs. Where HLA class I and class II types were available, the types were taken from metadata supplied by the sample provider, not from assay-based typing. Nearly every sample came with metadata listing a de-identified subject ID, COVID-19 status, age in years and sex. The repertoires were released in a freely available public database intended as a resource for research on the immune response to SARS-CoV-2. The samples were drawn from the first 160 participants of the ongoing ImmuneRACE study and from some 1,300 subjects provided by 6 global collaborators.

The immunoSEQ Assay, a bias-controlled multiplex PCR, was used to amplify TCRbeta CDR3 regions from genomic DNA. The paper's processing steps were these. The number of nucleated cells in each sample was estimated by amplification of reference gene primers within the assay. To quantify the absolute abundance of each unique TCRbeta CDR3 rearrangement, sequence reads were collapsed and filtered. For each sample, productive Simpson clonality was calculated by taking the square root of Simpson's diversity index across productive rearrangements. TCRdb limited this immuneACCESS table to in-frame rearrangements with V and J called. A share of clones is missing; checked studies link under half to unresolved V genes, and the rest is unexplained. The V and J calls and clone size were taken over from that table, and D and trimming were inferred from the DNA. Within this sample are roughly 60,000 clones, with about 93% of them counted one time only. The ten largest account for roughly 9.2% of the sample.

Study-wide findings and limitations: Clinical and demographic metadata were provided uncurated, with the amount varying by source and participant.

The collaborating institutions used their own protocols to collect whole blood in K2EDTA tubes. Collaborator samples were shipped for TCRbeta analysis as frozen whole blood, isolated PBMCs, or DNA extracted from either sample type. The CDR3 runs 14 residues from the cysteine to the phenylalanine. CDR3 DNA only is kept here, 42 bases in frame from base 1. CDR1 and CDR2, per the germline V gene, are MNHEY and SVGAGI. V sheds 3 bases and J sheds 1 base, leaving 9 bases between their ends. This clonotype originated in an elderly woman with active COVID-19. Sequencing was done on a sample of peripheral blood. The rearrangement combines TRBV6-5 with TRBJ1-1; TRBD1 might be the D gene, on 5 matching bases. The bases read TGTGCCAGCAGTTATACGACAGAGAACACTGAAGCTTTCTTT. It is translated as CASSYTTENTEAFF.